The 28 T cell receptor beta chains below come from one sample, sequenced in a study of blood T cell repertoires in COVID-19. TCRdb's copy holds only in-frame clones and misses some; the assay was immunoSEQ multiplex PCR. This table holds around 190,000 clones, 70% to 90% found once. The sample taken for sequencing was peripheral blood. The receptors were gathered from a man aged 18 to 29 who had recovered from COVID-19.

The chain uses TRBV11-2 and TRBJ2-7, with 10 nucleotides matching TRBD2. The V gene end was trimmed by 8 bases and the J gene end by 2 bases; junction bases not matched to a gene: 9. CDR1 and CDR2 from the germline V gene are SGHAT and FQNNGV. The CDR3 runs 15 residues. As DNA, the CDR3 is TGTGCCAGCGCCCGCGGAGCGGGAGGGCCCTACGAGCAGTACTTC. Translated, it gives CASARGAGGPYEQYF.

The V and J genes are TRBV28 and TRBJ1-2; 7 bases fit TRBD1. CDR1 and CDR2 (germline): MDHEN, SYDVKM. CDR3 length: 13 amino acids. V shed 3 bases, J shed 2 bases, and the junction held 0 bases outside the gene matches. The CDR3 loop is CASSFRGNYGYTF. CDR3 in DNA: TGTGCCAGCAGTTTCAGGGGGAACTATGGCTACACCTTC.

The chain employs TRBV6-5 and TRBJ1-2, with a tentative D call TRBD1 (6 bases). V dropped 7 bases and J dropped 3 bases, with 12 bases sitting between them. The CDR3 consists of 13 residues. Germline V gene lookup returns CDR1 MNHEY and CDR2 SVGAGI. The CDR3 sequence: CASIRDTDYGYTF. The CDR3 nucleotides are TGTGCCAGCATCCGGGACACCGACTATGGCTACACCTTC.

V usage is TRBV5-1 and J usage is TRBJ2-2, with TRBD2 matching over 9 bases. Germline values: CDR1 SGHRS, CDR2 YFSETQ. The V segment lost 4 bases and the J segment 5 bases; nucleotides outside the gene matches: 6. This CDR3 is 15 amino acids long. The CDR3 DNA follows: TGCGCCAGCAGCGATAGCGGGAGTAATACCGGGGAGCTGTTTTTT. Residues: CASSDSGSNTGELFF.

This rearrangement joins TRBV6-5 to TRBJ2-7; 7 bases agree with TRBD1. V trimming: 5 bases; J trimming: 1 base; junction bases outside the gene matches: 5. The CDR3 contains 14 residues. Germline assignment: CDR1 MNHEY and CDR2 SVGAGI. CDR3 loop: CASSPGQLSYEQYF. The CDR3 DNA follows: TGTGCCAGCAGTCCGGGACAGCTTTCCTACGAGCAGTACTTC.

V and J are TRBV27 and TRBJ1-1, with a tentative D call TRBD1 (5 bases). Looked up from germline, CDR1 is MNHEY and CDR2 is SMNVEV (reference sequence). CDR3 length: 12 residues. V lost 6 bases, J lost 3 bases, and 8 bases lay in between. DNA for the CDR3: TGTGCCAGCAGCCAGGGCTACACTGAAGCTTTCTTT. This translates into CASSQGYTEAFF.

This chain joins TRBV28 and TRBJ2-1, with no clear D. This CDR3 has 13 residues. Germline CDR1 and CDR2: MDHEN and SYDVKM. V gave up 5 bases and J gave up 7 bases, with 12 bases separating them. DNA for the CDR3: TGTGCCAGCAGTCCACTTCTAGAAAATGAGCAGTTCTTC. Its protein is CASSPLLENEQFF.

The chain combines TRBV19 with TRBJ1-1; D is ambiguous. This CDR3 is 14 amino acids long. Per the germline V gene, CDR1 is LNHDA and CDR2 is SQIVND (reference sequence). V lost 2 bases to trimming and J lost 7 bases, with 14 bases between them. As DNA, the CDR3 is TGTGCCAGTAGTATAACCGGAACTACTGGTGAAGCTTTCTTT. This sequence encodes CASSITGTTGEAFF.

This clone came up once. The V gene is TRBV7-8, the J gene TRBJ2-1; D ambiguous. Looked up from germline, CDR1 is SGHVS and CDR2 is FQNEAQ. The CDR3 length is 14 residues. The V gene lost 5 bases and the J gene lost 5 bases, with 13 bases spanning the gap. In DNA form, the CDR3 reads TGTGCCAGCAGCCCCCCAGGCCGTAACAATGAGCAGTTCTTC. Amino acids: CASSPPGRNNEQFF.

The chain couples TRBV20-1 to TRBJ2-5; the D is unclear. V was cut by 4 bases and J by 5 bases, with 8 bases left in between. CDR1 is DFQATT, CDR2 SNEGSKA, per germline (reference sequence). The CDR3 length is 11 residues. The CDR3 DNA reads TGCAGTGCTACCCTCGGGGAGACCCAGTACTTC. This codes for CSATLGETQYF.

This clone came up once. The chain uses TRBV9 and TRBJ1-3, with TRBD1 identical over 8 bases. The ends lost 0 bases at V and 1 base at J; junction bases unmatched: 6. Germline V gene lookup returns CDR1 SGDLS and CDR2 YYNGEE. The CDR3 has 17 amino acids. CDR3 sequence reads: CASSVGQGAISGNTIYF. The DNA for the CDR3 is TGTGCCAGCAGCGTAGGTCAGGGGGCGATATCTGGAAACACCATATATTTT.

The chain employs TRBV9 and TRBJ2-1; 8 bases are a match to TRBD2. The V and J ends lost 4 bases and 0 bases, in that order; junction bases with no gene match: 9. Germline values: CDR1 SGDLS, CDR2 YYNGEE. The CDR3 runs to 17 residues. In nucleotides, the CDR3 is TGTGCCAGCAGCCACCCCTTAAGCGGGGGCTCCTACAATGAGCAGTTCTTC. This sequence encodes CASSHPLSGGSYNEQFF.

This sequence joins TRBV18 and TRBJ2-4; D may be TRBD1 (6 bases). The CDR3 contains 17 residues. Germline CDR1 reads KGHSH; CDR2 reads LQKENI. V dropped 5 bases and J dropped 2 bases, with 19 bases sitting between them. This chain's CDR3 is CASSDLQGIGTKNIQYF. The CDR3 DNA follows: TGTGCCAGCTCAGATTTACAGGGTATCGGTACCAAAAACATTCAGTACTTC.

The chain couples TRBV6-5 to TRBJ2-1; 10 bases map to TRBD2. J gave up 8 bases and V 6 bases, and 1 base lay outside the gene matches. The length of the CDR3 is 12 residues. Germline loops: CDR1 MNHEY, CDR2 SVGAGI. The chain's CDR3 is CASSGTSDEQFF. In DNA, the CDR3 is TGTGCCAGCAGCGGGACTAGCGATGAGCAGTTCTTC.

This chain uses TRBV4-3 with TRBJ1-5; no clear D gene. The ends were cut back, 0 bases at V and 2 bases at J, with 5 bases in the middle. Germline V gene data show CDR1 as LGHNA and CDR2 as YSLEER. The CDR3 has 14 residues. The CDR3 protein is CASSQEEGNQPQHF. CDR3 in DNA: TGCGCCAGCAGCCAAGAAGAGGGCAATCAGCCCCAGCATTTT.

The rearrangement links TRBV6-5 to TRBJ2-5, with D perhaps TRBD2 (5 bases). The CDR3 spans 13 residues. V was cut by 10 bases and J by 7 bases, with 19 bases left in between. Germline V gene lookup returns CDR1 MNHEY and CDR2 SVGAGI. The CDR3 coding sequence is TGTGCCACCCAGGACGCGGGCCGGGGGACCCAGTACTTC. Translated: CATQDAGRGTQYF.

In its sample, this clone was seen once. The chain couples TRBV4-3 to TRBJ1-5; D not certain. The ends were cut back, 0 bases at V and 1 base at J, with 13 bases in the middle. The germline V gene has CDR1 LGHNA and CDR2 YSLEER. The CDR3 has 17 amino acids. The CDR3 DNA is TGCGCCAGCAGCCAAGATAGGAGCAGAGTGAGCAATCAGCCCCAGCATTTT. It specifies CASSQDRSRVSNQPQHF.

The genes are TRBV5-4 and TRBJ2-3, with TRBD1 matching over 8 bases. From germline, CDR1 is SGHNT and CDR2 YYREEE (reference sequence). This CDR3 region has 14 residues. V gave up 1 base and J gave up 6 bases; unmatched junction bases: 4. In DNA form, the CDR3 reads TGTGCCAGCAGCTTGCAGGGGGCGCCTGATACGCAGTATTTT. This sequence encodes CASSLQGAPDTQYF.

This chain uses TRBV7-9 with TRBJ2-2, with 7 bases fitting TRBD2. The CDR3 runs to 18 residues. Unmatched junction bases numbered 10, after V lost 3 bases and J lost 0 bases. In germline, CDR1 is SEHNR, CDR2 FQNEAQ (reference sequence). The DNA of the CDR3 is TGTGCCAGCAGCTTGGGTTTTGAGGGAGGGTCGAACACCGGGGAGCTGTTTTTT. It yields the protein CASSLGFEGGSNTGELFF.

This chain connects TRBV23-1 to TRBJ2-2; D might be TRBD2 (6 bases). TRBV23-1 falls under the ORF class, with uncertain function. This CDR3 region has 17 residues. The V end was cut by 6 bases, the J end by 3 bases, with 20 bases between. CDR3 amino acids: CASSRPTRGKDTGELFF. The CDR3 DNA follows: TGCGCCAGCAGCCGGCCCACCCGGGGGAAGGACACCGGGGAGCTGTTTTTT.

Many counts were recorded for this clone. V and J are TRBV9 and TRBJ2-2; TRBD1 might be the D (7 bases). The CDR3 totals 15 residues. Trimming shortened V by 5 bases and J by 5 bases, and 16 bases separated the two germline ends. Germline V gene lookup returns CDR1 SGDLS and CDR2 YYNGEE. The CDR3 reads CASREAGGGTGELFF. DNA for the CDR3: TGTGCCAGCAGGGAGGCAGGGGGAGGAACCGGGGAGCTGTTTTTT. Full variable domain (missing parts from reference TRBV9 and TRBJ2-2): DSGVTQTPKHLITATGQRVTLRCSPRSGDLSVYWYQQSLDQGLQFLIQYYNGEERAKGNILERFSAQQFPDLHSELNLSSLELGDSALYFCASREAGGGTGELFFGEGSRLTVL.

The chain has TRBV5-4 and TRBJ1-2; D might be TRBD1 (6 bases). Germline lookup yields CDR1 SGHNT and CDR2 YYREEE (reference sequence). V was clipped by 3 bases and J by 4 bases, with 10 bases between them. The CDR3 is made up of 13 amino acids. In DNA form, the CDR3 reads TGTGCCAGCAGCTCCCCGACAGGCTATGGCTACACCTTC. Its translation is CASSSPTGYGYTF.

This clone has a single count. The V call is TRBV9, the J call TRBJ1-2, with a weak D call TRBD1 (6 bases). V lost 0 bases, J lost 6 bases, and 18 bases lay in between. In germline, CDR1 is SGDLS, CDR2 YYNGEE. This CDR3 contains 16 residues. The CDR3 is CASSVVGDTRTNGYTF. CDR3 DNA sequence: TGTGCCAGCAGCGTAGTGGGGGACACAAGAACGAATGGCTACACCTTC.

The rearrangement joins TRBV2 to TRBJ2-2, with D perhaps TRBD1 (5 bases). CDR1 and CDR2 (germline): SNHLY, FYNNEI. The CDR3 is made up of 13 amino acids. Trimming left V 6 bases short and J 13 bases short, with 18 bases between. CDR3 residues: CASSVGQARVLFF. The CDR3 DNA reads TGTGCCAGCAGCGTGGGCCAGGCCAGGGTGCTGTTTTTT.

The chain carries TRBV7-6 and TRBJ2-2, with 7 positions matching TRBD1. Trimming removed 5 bases from V and 0 bases from J; junction bases left unmatched: 15. This CDR3 has 19 residues. Germline lookup yields CDR1 SGHVS and CDR2 FNYEAQ. The CDR3 DNA sequence: TGTGCCAGCAGCCCCCGCGCCCCGAGACAGGGATCGAACACCGGGGAGCTGTTTTTT. Its protein product is CASSPRAPRQGSNTGELFF.

The chain links TRBV11-3 to TRBJ2-2; a possible D gene is TRBD2 (6 bases). The length of the CDR3 is 15 residues. The germline CDR1 and CDR2 sequences are SGHNT and YENEEA. With 5 bases removed from V and 2 bases from J, the gap between germline ends came to 12 bases. CDR3 coding DNA: TGTGCCAGCAGCCCCCGGACTAAAAACACCGGGGAGCTGTTTTTT. Encoded protein: CASSPRTKNTGELFF.

This clone has just a few counts. The gene calls are TRBV28 and TRBJ2-5; no reliable D call. Germline V gene lookup returns CDR1 MDHEN and CDR2 SYDVKM. Trimming shortened V by 5 bases and J by 2 bases, and 3 bases separated the two germline ends. The CDR3 extends over 11 amino acids. As DNA, the CDR3 is TGTGCCAGCAGTCCTCAAGAGACCCAGTACTTC. Translation gives CASSPQETQYF.

This chain joins TRBV6-5 and TRBJ1-2; tentatively, D is TRBD1 (5 bases). The CDR3 runs to 12 residues. V was pared by 8 bases and J by 6 bases, with 13 bases between. Germline V lookup: CDR1 MNHEY, CDR2 SVGAGI. The CDR3 DNA follows: TGTGCCAGCTCGAGGGCGGGGGATGGCTACACCTTC. Translation gives CASSRAGDGYTF.